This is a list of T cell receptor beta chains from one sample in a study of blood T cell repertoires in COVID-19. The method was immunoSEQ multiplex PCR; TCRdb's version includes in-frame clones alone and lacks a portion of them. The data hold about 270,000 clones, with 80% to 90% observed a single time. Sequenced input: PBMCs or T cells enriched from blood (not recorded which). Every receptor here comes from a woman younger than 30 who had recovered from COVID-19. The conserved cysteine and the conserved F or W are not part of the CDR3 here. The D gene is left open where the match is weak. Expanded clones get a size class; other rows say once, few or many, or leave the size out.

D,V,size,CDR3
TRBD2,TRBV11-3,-,ASSPGTSGGQETQY
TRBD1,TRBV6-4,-,ASSDSVRGRDGYT
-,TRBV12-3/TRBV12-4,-,ASSPTGRYEQY
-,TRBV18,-,ASSPQAPGTGELF
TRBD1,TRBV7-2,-,ASSPGQGWQPQH
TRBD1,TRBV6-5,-,ASKRTGGGEKLF
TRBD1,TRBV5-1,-,ASSITGDYGYT
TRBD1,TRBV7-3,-,ASSPGQGDFYGYT
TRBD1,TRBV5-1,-,ASSLAWQGGTEAF
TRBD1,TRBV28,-,ASTPKRQGWGYT
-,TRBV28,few,ASSLTGSSNYGYT
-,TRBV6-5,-,ASSSGNYGYT
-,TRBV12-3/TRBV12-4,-,ASGGTGRNEQF
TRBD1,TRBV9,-,ASSDRLGTGAYEQY
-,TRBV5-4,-,ASSGAGLLQETQY
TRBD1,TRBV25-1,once,ASSHLRDRGPGTEAF